This T cell receptor beta chain was retrieved from a study of shared clonotypes between healthy human individuals. Turning to the study itself: CD4 naive cells filled three plates per donor, CD4 memory three, CD8 naive two and CD8 memory one.

The method was immunoSEQ multiplex PCR; TCRdb's version includes in-frame clones alone and lacks a portion of them. Here the sample spans 2 million to 3 million clones, 90% to 95% being singletons. Whole-study findings and limits: A handful of donors held about 4.5% of naive CD4 clonotypes in common.

Germline CDR1 LGHNA, CDR2 YSLEER. V dropped 7 bases and J dropped 5 bases, with 13 bases sitting between them. This CDR3 is built from 13 residues. About this clone: Its cognate antigen is unknown.

This TCR came from a man aged 18 to 35 in good health. Some clones in this sample may be carry-over from other donors' samples. The rearrangement joins TRBV4-3 to TRBJ2-3; D might be TRBD2 (6 bases). Specimen: naive CD4+ T cells from PBMCs. The subset was: CD45RA+ positively selected. CDR3 nucleotides: TGCGCCAGCACCGGAAGGAGGGGAGATACGCAGTATTTT. Residues: CASTGRRGDTQYF.